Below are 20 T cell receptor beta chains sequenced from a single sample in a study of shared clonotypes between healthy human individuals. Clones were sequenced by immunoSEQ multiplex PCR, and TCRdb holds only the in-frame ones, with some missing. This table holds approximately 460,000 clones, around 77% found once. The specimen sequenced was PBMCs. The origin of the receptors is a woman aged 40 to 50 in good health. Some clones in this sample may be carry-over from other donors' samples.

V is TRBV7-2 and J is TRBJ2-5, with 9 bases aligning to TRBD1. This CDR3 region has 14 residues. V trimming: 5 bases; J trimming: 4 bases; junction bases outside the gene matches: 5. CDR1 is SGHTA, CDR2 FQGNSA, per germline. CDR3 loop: CASSPDRGGETQYF. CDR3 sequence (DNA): TGTGCCAGCAGCCCAGACAGGGGGGGAGAGACCCAGTACTTC.

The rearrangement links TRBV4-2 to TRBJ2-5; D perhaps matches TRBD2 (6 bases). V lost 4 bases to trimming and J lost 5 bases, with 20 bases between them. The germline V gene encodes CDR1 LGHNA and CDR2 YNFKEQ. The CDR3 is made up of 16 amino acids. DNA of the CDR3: TGTGCCAGCAGCCCGAAATTGGCGGGATGGGGCGAGACCCAGTACTTC. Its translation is CASSPKLAGWGETQYF.

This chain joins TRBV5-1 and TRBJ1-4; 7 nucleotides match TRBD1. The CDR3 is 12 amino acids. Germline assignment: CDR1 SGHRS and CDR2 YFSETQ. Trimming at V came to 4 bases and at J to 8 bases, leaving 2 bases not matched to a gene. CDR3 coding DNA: TGCGCCAGCAGCCAGGGGGGCGAAAAACTGTTTTTT. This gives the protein CASSQGGEKLFF.

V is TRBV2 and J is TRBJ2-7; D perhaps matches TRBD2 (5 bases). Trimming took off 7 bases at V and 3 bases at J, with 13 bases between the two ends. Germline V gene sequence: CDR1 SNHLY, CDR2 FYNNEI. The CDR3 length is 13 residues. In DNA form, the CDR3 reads TGTGCCAGCACCCCGGAGGAGTACTACGAGCAGTACTTC. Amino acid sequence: CASTPEEYYEQYF.

The CDR3, as DNA: TGTGCCAGCAGCTCCGGGACAGGGGGGGAAAAACTGTTTTTT. Residues: CASSSGTGGEKLFF. J is TRBJ1-4 and V is TRBV11-2; TRBD1 matches 11 bases. J was trimmed by 8 bases and V by 4 bases; bases with no gene match: 3. The CDR3 contains 14 residues. Per germline, CDR1 SGHAT and CDR2 FQNNGV.

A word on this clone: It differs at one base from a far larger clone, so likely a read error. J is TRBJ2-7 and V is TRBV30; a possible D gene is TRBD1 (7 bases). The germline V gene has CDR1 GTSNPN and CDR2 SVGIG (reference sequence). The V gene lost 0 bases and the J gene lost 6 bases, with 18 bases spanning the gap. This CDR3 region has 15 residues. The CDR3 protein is CAWSVGQGGPCEQYF. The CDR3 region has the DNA TGTGCCTGGAGTGTAGGGCAGGGGGGACCCTGCGAGCAGTACTTC.

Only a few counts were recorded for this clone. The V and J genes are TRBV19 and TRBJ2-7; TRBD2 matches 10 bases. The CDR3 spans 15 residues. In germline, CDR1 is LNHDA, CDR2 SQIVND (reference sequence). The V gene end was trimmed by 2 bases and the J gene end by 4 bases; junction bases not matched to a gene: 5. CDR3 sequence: CASSIHLAGDYEQYF. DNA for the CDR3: TGTGCCAGTAGTATACACCTAGCGGGAGATTACGAGCAGTACTTC. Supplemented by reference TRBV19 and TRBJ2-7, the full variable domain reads DGGITQSPKYLFRKEGQNVTLSCEQNLNHDAMYWYRQDPGQGLRLIYYSQIVNDFQKGDIAEGYSVSREKKESFPLTVTSAQKNPTAFYLCASSIHLAGDYEQYFGPGTRLTVT.

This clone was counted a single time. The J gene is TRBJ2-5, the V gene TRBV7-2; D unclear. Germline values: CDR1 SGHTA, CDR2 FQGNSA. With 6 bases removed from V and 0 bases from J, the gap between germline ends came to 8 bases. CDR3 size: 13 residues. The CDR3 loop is CASSEQHQETQYF. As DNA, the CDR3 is TGTGCCAGCAGTGAGCAGCACCAAGAGACCCAGTACTTC. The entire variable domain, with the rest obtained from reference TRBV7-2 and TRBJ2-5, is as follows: GAGVSQSPSNKVTEKGKDVELRCDPISGHTALYWYRQSLGQGLEFLIYFQGNSAPDKSGLPSDRFSAERTGGSVSTLTIQRTQQEDSAVYLCASSEQHQETQYFGPGTRLLVL.

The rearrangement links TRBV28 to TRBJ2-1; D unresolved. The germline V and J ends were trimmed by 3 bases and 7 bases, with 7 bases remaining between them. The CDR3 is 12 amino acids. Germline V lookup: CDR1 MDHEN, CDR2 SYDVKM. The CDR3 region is CASSLGLNEQFF. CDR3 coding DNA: TGTGCCAGCAGTTTGGGTCTGAATGAGCAGTTCTTC.

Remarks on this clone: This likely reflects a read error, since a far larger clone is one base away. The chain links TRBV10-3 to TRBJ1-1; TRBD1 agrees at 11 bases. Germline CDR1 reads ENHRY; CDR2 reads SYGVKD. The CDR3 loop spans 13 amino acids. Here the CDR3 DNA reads TGTGTCATCACCAGGGACAGGGGGGAAGCAGCTTTCTTT. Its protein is CVITRDRGEAAFF.

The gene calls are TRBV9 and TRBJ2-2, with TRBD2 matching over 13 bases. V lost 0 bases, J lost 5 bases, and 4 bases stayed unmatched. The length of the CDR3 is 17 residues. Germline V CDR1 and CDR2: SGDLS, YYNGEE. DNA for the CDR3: TGTGCCAGCAGCGTAGTCGGGGGACTAGCGGGAACCGGGGAGCTGTTTTTT. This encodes CASSVVGGLAGTGELFF.

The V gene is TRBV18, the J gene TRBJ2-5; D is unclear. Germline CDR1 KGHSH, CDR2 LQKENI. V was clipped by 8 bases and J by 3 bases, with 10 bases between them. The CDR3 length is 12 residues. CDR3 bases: TGTGCCAGCCGTGTGGGGAAAGAGACCCAGTACTTC. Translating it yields CASRVGKETQYF.

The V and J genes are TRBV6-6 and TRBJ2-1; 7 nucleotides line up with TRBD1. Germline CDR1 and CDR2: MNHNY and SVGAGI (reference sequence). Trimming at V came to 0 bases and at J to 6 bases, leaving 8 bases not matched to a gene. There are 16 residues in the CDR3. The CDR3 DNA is TGTGCCAGCAGTTACTCGAAAAGAGCAGGGGGCAATGAGCAGTTCTTC. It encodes CASSYSKRAGGNEQFF.

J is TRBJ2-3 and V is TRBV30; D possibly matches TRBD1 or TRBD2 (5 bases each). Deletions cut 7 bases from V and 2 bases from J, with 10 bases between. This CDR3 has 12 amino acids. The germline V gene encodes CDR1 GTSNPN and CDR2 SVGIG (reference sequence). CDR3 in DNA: TGTGCCTCCTGGGACCTCACAGATACGCAGTATTTT. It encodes CASWDLTDTQYF.

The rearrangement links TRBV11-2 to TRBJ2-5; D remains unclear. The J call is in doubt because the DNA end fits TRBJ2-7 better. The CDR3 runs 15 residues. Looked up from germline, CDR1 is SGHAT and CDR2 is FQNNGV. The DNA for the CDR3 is TGTGCCAGCAGCTCGGACCCAAGTCAGTCCTACGAGCAGTACTTC. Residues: CASSSDPSQSYEQYF.

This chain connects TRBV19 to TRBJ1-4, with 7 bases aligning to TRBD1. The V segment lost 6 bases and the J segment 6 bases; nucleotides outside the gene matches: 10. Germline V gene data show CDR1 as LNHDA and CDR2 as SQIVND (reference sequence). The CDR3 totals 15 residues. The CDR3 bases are TGTGCCAGTAGCACTCGACAGGGCGGATATGAAAAACTGTTTTTT. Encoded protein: CASSTRQGGYEKLFF.

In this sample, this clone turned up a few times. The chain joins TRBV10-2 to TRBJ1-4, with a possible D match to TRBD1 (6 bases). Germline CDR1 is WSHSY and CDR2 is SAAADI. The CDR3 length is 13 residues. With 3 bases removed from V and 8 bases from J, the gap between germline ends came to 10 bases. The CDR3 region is CASSEQGWEKLFF. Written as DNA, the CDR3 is TGCGCCAGCAGTGAACAGGGATGGGAAAAACTGTTTTTT.

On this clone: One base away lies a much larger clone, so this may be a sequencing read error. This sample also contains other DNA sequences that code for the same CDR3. CDR3 protein: CASSLGARTGGPYNEQFF. The CDR3 nucleotides are TGTGCCAGCAGCTTGGGGGCCCGCACGGGGGGGCCCTACAATGAGCAGTTCTTC. V gene TRBV5-4 combines with J gene TRBJ2-1; 8 nucleotides line up with TRBD2. The CDR3 runs 18 residues. Unmatched junction bases numbered 10, after V lost 0 bases and J lost 2 bases. Germline values: CDR1 SGHNT, CDR2 YYREEE (reference sequence).

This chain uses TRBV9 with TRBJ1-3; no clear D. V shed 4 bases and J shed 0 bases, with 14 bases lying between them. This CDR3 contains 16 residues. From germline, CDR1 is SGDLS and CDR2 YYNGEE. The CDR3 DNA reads TGTGCCAGCAGCCCCACGGGGTTTACCTCTGGAAACACCATATATTTT. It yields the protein CASSPTGFTSGNTIYF.

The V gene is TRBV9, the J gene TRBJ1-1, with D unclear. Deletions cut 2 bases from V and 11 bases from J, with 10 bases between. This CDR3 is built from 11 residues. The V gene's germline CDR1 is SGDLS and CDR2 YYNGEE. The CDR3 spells CASSVNTGAFF. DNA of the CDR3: TGTGCCAGCAGCGTCAACACGGGGGCTTTCTTT.